The rows below give T cell receptor beta chains drawn from one sample of a study of blood T cell repertoires in COVID-19. Generated by immunoSEQ multiplex PCR, the TCRdb table keeps only in-frame clones and is missing some. This table holds about 240,000 clones, roughly 80% found once. The sample comprised peripheral blood. The source of these receptors is a woman aged 18 to 35 with acute or convalescent COVID-19. CDR3s include the opening cysteine and the closing phenylalanine or tryptophan. The D gene is left open where the match is weak. Not every row has a clone size; where given, it reads once, few, many or a size class.

abundance: once; j_gene: TRBJ1-4; d_gene: NA; v_gene: TRBV4-1; CDR3aa: CASSQVLVIEKLFF; CDR3nt: TGCGCCAGCAGCCAAGTACTAGTAATTGAAAAACTGTTTTTT
abundance: NA; j_gene: TRBJ2-1; d_gene: NA; v_gene: TRBV11-2; CDR3aa: CASSLGWRDPYNEQFF; CDR3nt: TGTGCCAGCAGCTTAGGATGGCGGGACCCCTACAATGAGCAGTTCTTC
abundance: few; j_gene: TRBJ2-7; d_gene: NA; v_gene: TRBV4-2; CDR3aa: CASSQGGGDEQYF; CDR3nt: TGTGCCAGCAGCCAAGGGGGCGGGGACGAGCAGTACTTC
abundance: NA; j_gene: TRBJ2-2; d_gene: NA; v_gene: TRBV3-1/TRBV3-2; CDR3aa: CASSHPSSGTWRTGELFF; CDR3nt: TGTGCCAGCAGCCACCCCTCTTCCGGTACTTGGAGGACCGGGGAGCTGTTTTTT
abundance: once; j_gene: TRBJ1-6; d_gene: NA; v_gene: TRBV7-2; CDR3aa: CASSLGGYDSPLHF; CDR3nt: TGTGCCAGCAGCTTAGGGGGCTACGATTCACCCCTCCACTTT
abundance: NA; j_gene: TRBJ1-4; d_gene: TRBD1; v_gene: TRBV27; CDR3aa: CASSFRQGSTNEKLFF; CDR3nt: TGTGCCAGCAGTTTTCGACAGGGTTCGACTAATGAAAAACTGTTTTTT
abundance: NA; j_gene: TRBJ1-2; d_gene: TRBD1; v_gene: TRBV20-1; CDR3aa: CSASRGQGAYGYTF; CDR3nt: TGCAGTGCTAGTCGGGGGCAGGGGGCTTATGGCTACACCTTC
abundance: few; j_gene: TRBJ1-1; d_gene: TRBD1; v_gene: TRBV24-1; CDR3aa: CATSKQGPTTEAFF; CDR3nt: TGTGCCACCAGTAAACAGGGGCCCACCACTGAAGCTTTCTTT
abundance: NA; j_gene: TRBJ1-6; d_gene: TRBD1; v_gene: TRBV2; CDR3aa: CAEGSPITGERGSPLHF; CDR3nt: TGTGCCGAGGGGTCCCCGATAACAGGGGAAAGGGGGTCACCCCTCCACTTT
abundance: NA; j_gene: TRBJ2-7; d_gene: NA; v_gene: TRBV12-3/TRBV12-4; CDR3aa: CASSLTGIEQYF; CDR3nt: TGTGCCAGCAGTTTGACAGGAATCGAGCAGTACTTC
abundance: NA; j_gene: TRBJ2-5; d_gene: TRBD2; v_gene: TRBV11-2; CDR3aa: CASRFMGLAGHQYF; CDR3nt: TGTGCCAGCAGGTTCATGGGACTAGCGGGGCACCAGTACTTC
abundance: NA; j_gene: TRBJ1-6; d_gene: NA; v_gene: TRBV11-2; CDR3aa: CASSLVDNSPLHF; CDR3nt: TGTGCCAGCAGCTTAGTAGATAATTCACCCCTCCACTTT